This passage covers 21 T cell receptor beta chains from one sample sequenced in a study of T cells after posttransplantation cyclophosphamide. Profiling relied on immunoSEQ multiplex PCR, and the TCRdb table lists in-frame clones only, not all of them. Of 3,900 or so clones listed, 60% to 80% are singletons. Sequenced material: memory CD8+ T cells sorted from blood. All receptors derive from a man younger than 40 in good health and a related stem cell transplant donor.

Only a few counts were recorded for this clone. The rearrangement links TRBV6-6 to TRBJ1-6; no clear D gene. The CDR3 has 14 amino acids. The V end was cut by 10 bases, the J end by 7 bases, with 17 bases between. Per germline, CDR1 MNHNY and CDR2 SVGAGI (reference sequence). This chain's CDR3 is CATSLPGDNSPLHF. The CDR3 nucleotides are TGTGCCACCTCCCTCCCAGGTGACAATTCACCCCTCCACTTT.

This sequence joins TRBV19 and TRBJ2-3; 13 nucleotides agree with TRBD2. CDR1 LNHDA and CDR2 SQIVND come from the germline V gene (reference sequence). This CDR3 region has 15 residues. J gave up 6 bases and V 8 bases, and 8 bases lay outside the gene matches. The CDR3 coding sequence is TGTGCCAGTTACTCAGGGACTAGCGGGGACGATACGCAGTATTTT. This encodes CASYSGTSGDDTQYF.

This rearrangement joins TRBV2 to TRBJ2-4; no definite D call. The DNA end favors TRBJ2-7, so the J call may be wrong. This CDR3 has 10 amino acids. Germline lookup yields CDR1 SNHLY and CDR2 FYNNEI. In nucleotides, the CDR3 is TGTGCCAGCAGTTATTACGAGCAGTACTTC. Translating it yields CASSYYEQYF.

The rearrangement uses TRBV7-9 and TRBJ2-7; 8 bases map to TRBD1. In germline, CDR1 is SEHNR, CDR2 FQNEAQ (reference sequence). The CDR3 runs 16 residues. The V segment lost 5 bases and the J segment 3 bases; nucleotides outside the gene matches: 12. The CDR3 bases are TGTGCCAGCAGCCCCCTCAGGGGGCCACGGGTCTACGAGCAGTACTTC. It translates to CASSPLRGPRVYEQYF.

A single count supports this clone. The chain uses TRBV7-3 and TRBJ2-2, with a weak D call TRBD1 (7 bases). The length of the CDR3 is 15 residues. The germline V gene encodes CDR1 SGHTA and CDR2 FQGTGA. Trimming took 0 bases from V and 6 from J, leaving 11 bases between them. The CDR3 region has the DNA TGTGCCAGCAGCTTAACGTCAGGGGGGCCCGGGGAGCTGTTTTTT. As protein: CASSLTSGGPGELFF.

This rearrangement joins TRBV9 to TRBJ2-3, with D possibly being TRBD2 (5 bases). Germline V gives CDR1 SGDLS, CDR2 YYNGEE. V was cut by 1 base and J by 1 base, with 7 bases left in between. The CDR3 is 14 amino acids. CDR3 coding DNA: TGTGCCAGCAGCGTATCGCGGGGCACAGATACGCAGTATTTT. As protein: CASSVSRGTDTQYF.

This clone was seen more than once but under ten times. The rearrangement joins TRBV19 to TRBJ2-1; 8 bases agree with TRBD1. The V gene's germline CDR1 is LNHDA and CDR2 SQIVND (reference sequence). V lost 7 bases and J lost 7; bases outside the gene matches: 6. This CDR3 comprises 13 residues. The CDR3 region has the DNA TGTGCCAGTACTAGGACAGGGTGGAATGAGCAGTTCTTC. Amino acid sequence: CASTRTGWNEQFF.

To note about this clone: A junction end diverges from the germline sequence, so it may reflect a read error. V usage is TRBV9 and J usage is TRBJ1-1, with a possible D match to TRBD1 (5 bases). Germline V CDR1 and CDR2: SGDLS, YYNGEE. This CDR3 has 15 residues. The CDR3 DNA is TGTGCCAGCAGCCCCCAACAGGCAGTGAAGACTGAAGCTTTCTTT. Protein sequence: CASSPQQAVKTEAFF.

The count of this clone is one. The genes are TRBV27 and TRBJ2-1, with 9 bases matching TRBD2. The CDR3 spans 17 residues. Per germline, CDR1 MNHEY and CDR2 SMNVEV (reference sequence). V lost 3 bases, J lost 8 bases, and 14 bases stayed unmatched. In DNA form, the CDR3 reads TGTGCCAGCAGTTTTCCACCCTCGCGGGGGGGGCCCCATGAGCAGTTCTTC. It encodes CASSFPPSRGGPHEQFF.

CDR3 DNA sequence: TGTGCCACCAGCAGAGATGTCCAGGCTCCTAATGAGCAGTTCTTC. Translated, it gives CATSRDVQAPNEQFF. The chain employs TRBV15 and TRBJ2-1; the D is unclear. The CDR3 sequence is 15 residues long. V lost 0 bases and J lost 7, with 13 bases in between. CDR1 and CDR2 from the germline V gene are LNHNV and YYDKDF (reference sequence).

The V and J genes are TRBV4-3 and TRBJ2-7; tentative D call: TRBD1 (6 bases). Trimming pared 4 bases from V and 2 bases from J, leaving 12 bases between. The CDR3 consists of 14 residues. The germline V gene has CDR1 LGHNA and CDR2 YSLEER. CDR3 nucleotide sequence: TGCGCCAGCAGCCCCCGACAGGATACCTACGAGCAGTACTTC. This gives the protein CASSPRQDTYEQYF.

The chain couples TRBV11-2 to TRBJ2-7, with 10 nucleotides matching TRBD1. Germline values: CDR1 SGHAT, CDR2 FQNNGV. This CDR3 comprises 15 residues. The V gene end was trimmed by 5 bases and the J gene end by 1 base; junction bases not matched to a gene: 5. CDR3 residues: CASSPGQGLSYEQYF. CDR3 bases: TGTGCCAGCAGCCCGGGACAGGGGCTTTCCTACGAGCAGTACTTC.

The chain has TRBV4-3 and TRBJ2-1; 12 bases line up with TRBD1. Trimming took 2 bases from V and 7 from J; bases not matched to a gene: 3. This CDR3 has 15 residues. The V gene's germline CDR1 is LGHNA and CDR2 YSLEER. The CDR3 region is CASSQWDRGQNEQFF. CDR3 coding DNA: TGCGCCAGCAGCCAATGGGACAGGGGGCAGAATGAGCAGTTCTTC.

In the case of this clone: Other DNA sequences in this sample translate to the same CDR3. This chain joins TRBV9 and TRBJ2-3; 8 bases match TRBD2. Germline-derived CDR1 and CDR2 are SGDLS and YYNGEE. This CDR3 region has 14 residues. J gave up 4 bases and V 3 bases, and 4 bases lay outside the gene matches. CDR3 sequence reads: CASSAGGGPDTQYF. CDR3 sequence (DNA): TGTGCCAGCAGCGCCGGGGGGGGCCCAGATACGCAGTATTTT.

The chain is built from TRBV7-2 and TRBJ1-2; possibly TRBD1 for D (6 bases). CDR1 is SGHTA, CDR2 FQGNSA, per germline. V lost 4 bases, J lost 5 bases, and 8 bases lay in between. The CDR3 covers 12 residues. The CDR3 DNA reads TGTGCCAGCAGCTCCAGGGGATATGGCTACACCTTC. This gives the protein CASSSRGYGYTF.

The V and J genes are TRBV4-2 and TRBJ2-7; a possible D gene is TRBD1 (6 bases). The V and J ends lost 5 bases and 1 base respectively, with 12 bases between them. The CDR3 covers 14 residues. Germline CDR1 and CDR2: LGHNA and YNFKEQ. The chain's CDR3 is CASSALTGSYEQYF. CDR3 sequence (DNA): TGTGCCAGCAGCGCTTTGACAGGTTCCTACGAGCAGTACTTC.

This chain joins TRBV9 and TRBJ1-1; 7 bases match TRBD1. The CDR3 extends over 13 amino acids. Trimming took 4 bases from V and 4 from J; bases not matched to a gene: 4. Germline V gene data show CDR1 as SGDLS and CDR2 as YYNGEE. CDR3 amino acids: CASSLGTATEAFF. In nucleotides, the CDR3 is TGTGCCAGCAGCCTCGGGACAGCCACTGAAGCTTTCTTT.

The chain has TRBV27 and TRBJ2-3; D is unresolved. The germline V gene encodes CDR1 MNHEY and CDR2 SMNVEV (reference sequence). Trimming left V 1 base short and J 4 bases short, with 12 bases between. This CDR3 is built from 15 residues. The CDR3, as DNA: TGTGCCAGCAGTTTATTGATGGGCTCCTCAGATACGCAGTATTTT. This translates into CASSLLMGSSDTQYF.

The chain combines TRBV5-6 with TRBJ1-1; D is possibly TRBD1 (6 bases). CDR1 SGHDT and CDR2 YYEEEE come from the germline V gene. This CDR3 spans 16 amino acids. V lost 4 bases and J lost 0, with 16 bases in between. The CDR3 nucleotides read TGTGCCAGCAGCACCGTGGGGACATTCATGAACACTGAAGCTTTCTTT. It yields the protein CASSTVGTFMNTEAFF.

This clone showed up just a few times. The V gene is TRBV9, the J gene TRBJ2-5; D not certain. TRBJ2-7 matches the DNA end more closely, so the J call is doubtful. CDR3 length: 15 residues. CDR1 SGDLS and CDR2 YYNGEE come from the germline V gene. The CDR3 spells CASCFKQKTAYEQYF. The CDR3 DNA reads TGTGCCAGTTGCTTCAAACAGAAGACGGCATACGAGCAGTACTTC.

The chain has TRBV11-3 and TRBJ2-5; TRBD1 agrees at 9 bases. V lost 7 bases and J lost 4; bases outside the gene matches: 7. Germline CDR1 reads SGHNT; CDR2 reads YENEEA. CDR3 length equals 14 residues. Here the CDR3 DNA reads TGTGCCAGCAAAACCACAGGGGGCGCAGAGACCCAGTACTTC. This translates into CASKTTGGAETQYF.